The present entry profiles one TCR beta chain with its context. Its binding antigen is unknown. No much larger clonotype is one base removed from it; base qualities were not supplied. V is shortened by 3 bases, J by 7 bases, and the region joining them spans 12 bases. Reading from cysteine to phenylalanine, the CDR3 counts 13 amino acids. Only the CDR3 DNA is retained, 39 bases long and in frame from the first base. This entry comes from a study of Graves' ophthalmopathy and Graves' hyperthyroidism (dated by TCRdb to the late 2010s). In terms of the full investigation: Peripheral blood was collected at initial diagnosis, before any treatment. To tell Graves' ophthalmopathy apart from Graves' hyperthyroidism, and to predict which patients would progress to ophthalmopathy, the study relied on TCR beta repertoire signatures. In total, 135 blood samples were TCR-sequenced: approximately 40 ophthalmopathy, some 72 hyperthyroidism and some 17 hyperthyroidism-to-ophthalmopathy patients. A discovery set of 100 patients (approximately 45 ophthalmopathy, fewer than 60 stable hyperthyroidism) was enrolled to explore V-J signatures distinguishing ophthalmopathy from hyperthyroidism. An independent validation cohort comprised some 18 hyperthyroidism patients and roughly 15 patients who later progressed from hyperthyroidism to ophthalmopathy. T-cell repertoires of thyroid tissue and blood were compared in six hyperthyroidism patients. Following sampling, methimazole starting at 30 mg daily was administered to hyperthyroidism patients, and high-dose intravenous methylprednisolone was administered to ophthalmopathy patients. The study at large found these results: Ophthalmopathy was separated from stable hyperthyroidism by the 13-signature model with 87.88% sensitivity and just under 84% specificity in cross-validation and with 80%/75% in the test set. In validation, the model predicted ophthalmopathy progression with about 71% sensitivity and less than 80% specificity; roughly 12 predicted patients were CT-confirmed with GO in a median of approximately 6.5 months. No statistical method was used to predetermine the sample size, and group allocation was not hidden from the investigators. Most expanded thyroid clonotypes with a frequency above 0.001 also appeared in blood, which suggests that blood repertoires may reflect the immune response in the thyroid.

For repertoire sequencing, TCR beta CDR3 regions were amplified from RNA transcripts. HTBI primers and the Qiagen OneStep RT-PCR kit were used in a first-round RT-PCR, which was followed by a second-round multiplex PCR, size selection and purification. The libraries underwent paired-end sequencing with 100 bp reads on an Illumina HiSeq2000. In the original analysis: SOAPnuke was used to process the reads, throwing out any read that had adapters, had uncalled bases, had a mean Phred below 15, or lacked an exact constant-primer or identifier match. High-quality paired reads were merged with COPE v1.2.5. Unique nucleotide sequences were defined as clonotypes and aligned to IMGT TRB V, D and J references using MiTCR v1.1. Analysis was restricted to V-J combinations with a frequency above 0.0001, which covered about 99% of repertoires. For each V-J combination, a TCR clonal expansion and chaos score was defined as F50 clonal expansion divided by the chaos observed in the TCRdist matrix. Features were reduced by Welch's t-statistics and random forest to about a dozen V-J combinations, which fed a naive Bayes classifier. Thyroid-blood repertoire similarity was quantified with the Morisita-Horn index. TCRdb reprocessing: public reads trimmed at Q25 with fastp, clones called with MiXCR, in-frame beta chains kept. Rows with one shared CDR3 protein collapse into an entry with the most common genes and DNA. The V and J calls reflect TCRdb's pipeline rather than the authors' work. Counted in this sample were 230,000 or so distinct CDR3 sequences; roughly 50% of them appeared once. The ten top clones hold around 47% of the sample.

Patients with ophthalmopathy had moderately to severely active disease, with a Clinical Activity Score of 3 or more, a NOSPECS grade of 4 or more, and a disease duration of less than 3 months. Patients with other autoimmune diseases, uncontrolled infections, pregnancy or lactation were excluded. Diagnosis relied on clinical symptoms, serum thyroxine, TRAb, thyroid ultrasound and orbital computed tomography. Ficoll-Paque density gradient centrifugation was used to isolate PBMCs from under 11 ml of fresh peripheral blood. Total RNA was extracted with Trizol reagent and quality-checked on an Agilent 2100 Bioanalyzer.

The chain links TRBV12-3 or TRBV12-4 with TRBJ2-5; D gene: possibly TRBD1, on 6 matching bases. The sequenced sample consisted of peripheral blood. The source is an adult man with Graves' ophthalmopathy. The sequenced DNA is TGTGCCAGCAGTTTGGACGTAGGGGGGACCCAGTACTTC. It codes for CASSLDVGGTQYF.